This T cell receptor beta chain originates from a study of blood T cell repertoires in COVID-19. On the study more broadly: Material from acute and convalescent COVID-19 was sourced from the United States, Italy and Spain. Nucleic acid was either cDNA or gDNA, and it came from T cells, B-cell-depleted T cells, or PBMCs.

CDR3 length equals 15 residues. Germline V CDR1 and CDR2: SGHRS, YFSETQ. Trimming took 0 bases from V and 0 from J; bases not matched to a gene: 1. Generated by immunoSEQ multiplex PCR, the TCRdb table keeps only in-frame clones and is missing some. This table has over 50,000 clones, 80% to 90% appearing once. Specimen: peripheral blood. V is TRBV5-1 and J is TRBJ2-3, with TRBD2 matching 7 bases. The receptor was isolated from a human donor in a cohort sampled during active COVID-19. The CDR3 region has the DNA TGCGCCAGCAGCTTGGCTAGCGGTAGCACAGATACGCAGTATTTT. Protein product: CASSLASGSTDTQYF.